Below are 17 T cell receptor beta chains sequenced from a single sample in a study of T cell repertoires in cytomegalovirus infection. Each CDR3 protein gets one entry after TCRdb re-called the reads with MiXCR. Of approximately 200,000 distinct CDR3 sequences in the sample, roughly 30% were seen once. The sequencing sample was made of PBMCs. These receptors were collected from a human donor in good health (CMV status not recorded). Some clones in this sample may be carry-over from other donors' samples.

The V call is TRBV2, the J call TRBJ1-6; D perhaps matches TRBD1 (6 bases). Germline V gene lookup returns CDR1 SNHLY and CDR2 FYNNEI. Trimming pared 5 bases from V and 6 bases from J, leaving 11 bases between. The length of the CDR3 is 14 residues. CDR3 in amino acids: CASSLRGSNSPLHF. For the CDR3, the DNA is TGTGCCAGCAGTCTCAGGGGAAGTAATTCACCCCTCCACTTT.

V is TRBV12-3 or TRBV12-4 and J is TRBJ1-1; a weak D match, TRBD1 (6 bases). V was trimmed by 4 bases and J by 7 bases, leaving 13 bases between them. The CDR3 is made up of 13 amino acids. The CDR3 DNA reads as TGTGCCAGCAGTTGGGGGGCGGCCAGTGAAGCTTTCTTT. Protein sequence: CASSWGAASEAFF.

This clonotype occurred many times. The CDR3 coding sequence is TGTGCCAGCAGCTTTACGACAGCAACTAATGAAAAACTGTTTTTT. Translated, it gives CASSFTTATNEKLFF. The rearrangement uses TRBV7-2 and TRBJ1-4; perhaps TRBD1 as D (5 bases). CDR3 length equals 15 residues. Trimming took off 3 bases at V and 0 bases at J, with 8 bases between the two ends. Germline V CDR1 and CDR2: SGHTA, FQGNSA.

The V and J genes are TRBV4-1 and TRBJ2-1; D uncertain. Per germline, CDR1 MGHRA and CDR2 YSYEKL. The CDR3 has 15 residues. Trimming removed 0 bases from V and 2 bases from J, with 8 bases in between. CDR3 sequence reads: CASSQDSATYNEQFF. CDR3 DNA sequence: TGCGCCAGCAGCCAAGATTCCGCTACCTACAATGAGCAGTTCTTC.

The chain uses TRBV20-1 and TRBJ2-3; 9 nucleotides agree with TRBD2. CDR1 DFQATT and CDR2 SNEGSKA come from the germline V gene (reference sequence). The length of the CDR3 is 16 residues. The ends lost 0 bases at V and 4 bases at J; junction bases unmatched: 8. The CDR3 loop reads CSARDPRGGKSDTQYF. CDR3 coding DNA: TGCAGTGCTAGAGATCCGCGGGGGGGCAAGTCAGATACGCAGTATTTT.

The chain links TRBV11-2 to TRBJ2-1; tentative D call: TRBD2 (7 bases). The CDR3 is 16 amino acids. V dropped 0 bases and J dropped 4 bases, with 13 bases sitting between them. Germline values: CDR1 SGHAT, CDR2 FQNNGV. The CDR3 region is CASSLDGGARYNEQFF. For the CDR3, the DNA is TGTGCCAGCAGCTTAGATGGGGGGGCCCGTTACAATGAGCAGTTCTTC.

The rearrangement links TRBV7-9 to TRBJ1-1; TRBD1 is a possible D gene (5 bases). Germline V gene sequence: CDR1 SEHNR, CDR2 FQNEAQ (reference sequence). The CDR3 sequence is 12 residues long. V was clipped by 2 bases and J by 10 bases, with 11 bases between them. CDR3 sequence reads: CASSLLQGPAFF. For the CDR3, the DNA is TGTGCCAGCAGCTTACTTCAGGGCCCAGCTTTCTTT. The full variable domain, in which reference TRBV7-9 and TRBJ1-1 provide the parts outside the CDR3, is DTGVSQNPRHKITKRGQNVTFRCDPISEHNRLYWYRQTLGQGPEFLTYFQNEAQLEKSRLLSDRFSAERPKGSFSTLEIQRTEQGDSAMYLCASSLLQGPAFFGQGTRLTVV.

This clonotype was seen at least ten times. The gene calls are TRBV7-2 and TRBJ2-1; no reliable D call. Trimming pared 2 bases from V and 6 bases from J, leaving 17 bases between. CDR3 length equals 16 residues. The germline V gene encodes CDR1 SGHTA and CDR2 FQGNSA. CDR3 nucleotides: TGTGCCAGCAGCTTAAGGGCGACCCTCTTGGCCAATGAGCAGTTCTTC. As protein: CASSLRATLLANEQFF.

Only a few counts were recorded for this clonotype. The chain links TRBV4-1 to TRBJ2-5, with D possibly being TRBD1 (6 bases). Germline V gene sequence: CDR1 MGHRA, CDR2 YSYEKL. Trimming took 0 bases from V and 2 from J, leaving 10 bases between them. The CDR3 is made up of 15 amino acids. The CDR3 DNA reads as TGCGCCAGCAGCCAAGATTGGGGGCAGCAAGAGACCCAGTACTTC. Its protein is CASSQDWGQQETQYF.

The CDR3: CSVKRAGITDTQYF. The CDR3 nucleotides are TGCAGCGTGAAACGGGCGGGGATCACAGATACGCAGTATTTT. The V and J genes are TRBV29-1 and TRBJ2-3, with D maybe TRBD2 (6 bases). CDR3 length: 14 residues. CDR1 SQVTM and CDR2 ANQGSEA come from the germline V gene. Trimming pared 6 bases from V and 2 bases from J, leaving 15 bases between.

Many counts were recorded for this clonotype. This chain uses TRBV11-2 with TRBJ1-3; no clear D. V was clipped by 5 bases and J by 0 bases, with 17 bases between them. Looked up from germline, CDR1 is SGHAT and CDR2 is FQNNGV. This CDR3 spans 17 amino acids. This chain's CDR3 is CASSHSDLRGSGNTIYF. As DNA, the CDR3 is TGTGCCAGCAGCCACTCCGACCTCCGTGGCTCTGGAAACACCATATATTTT.

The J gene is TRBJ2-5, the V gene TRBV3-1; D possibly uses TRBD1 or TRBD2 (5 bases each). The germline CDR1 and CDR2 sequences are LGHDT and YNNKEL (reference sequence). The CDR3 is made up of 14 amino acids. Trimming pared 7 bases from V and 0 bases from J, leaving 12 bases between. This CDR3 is CASTSWGNQETQYF. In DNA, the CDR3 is TGTGCCAGCACCTCCTGGGGGAACCAAGAGACCCAGTACTTC.

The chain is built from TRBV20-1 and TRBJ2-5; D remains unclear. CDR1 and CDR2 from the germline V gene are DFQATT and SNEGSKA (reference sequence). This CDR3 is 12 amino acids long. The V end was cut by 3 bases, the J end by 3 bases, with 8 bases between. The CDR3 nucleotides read TGCAGTGCTAGCGGCCGGGAAGAGACCCAGTACTTC. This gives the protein CSASGREETQYF.

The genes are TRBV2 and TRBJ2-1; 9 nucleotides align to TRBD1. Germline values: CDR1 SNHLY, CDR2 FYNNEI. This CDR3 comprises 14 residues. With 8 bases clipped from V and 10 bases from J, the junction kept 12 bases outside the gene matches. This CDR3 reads CASSPDRGLREQFF. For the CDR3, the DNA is TGTGCCAGCTCCCCCGACAGGGGGTTGAGAGAGCAGTTCTTC.

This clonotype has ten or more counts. The CDR3 spells CASSPRGLAGGRTQYF. For the CDR3, the DNA is TGTGCCAGCAGCCCCCGGGGACTAGCGGGGGGGCGGACCCAGTACTTC. The rearrangement uses TRBV7-2 and TRBJ2-5; 16 bases fit TRBD2. Losses at the gene ends were 5 bases for V and 7 bases for J; bases not matched to a gene: 7. The CDR3 has 16 residues. The germline CDR1 and CDR2 sequences are SGHTA and FQGNSA.

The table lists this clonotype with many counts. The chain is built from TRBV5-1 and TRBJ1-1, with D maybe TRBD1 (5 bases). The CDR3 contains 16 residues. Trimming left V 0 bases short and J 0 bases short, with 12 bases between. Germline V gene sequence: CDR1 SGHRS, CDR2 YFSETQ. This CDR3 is CASSLVGGSMNTEAFF. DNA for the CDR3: TGCGCCAGCAGCTTGGTTGGGGGAAGTATGAACACTGAAGCTTTCTTT.

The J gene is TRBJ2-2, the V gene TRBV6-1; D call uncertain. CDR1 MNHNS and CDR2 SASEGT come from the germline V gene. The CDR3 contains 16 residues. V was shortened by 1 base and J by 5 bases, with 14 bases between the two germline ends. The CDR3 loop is CASSEVRTALTGELFF. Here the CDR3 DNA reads TGTGCCAGCAGTGAAGTTCGGACGGCTTTAACCGGGGAGCTGTTTTTT.